The rows below give T cell receptor beta chains drawn from one sample of a study of cytomegalovirus exposure and HLA in healthy donors. Generated by immunoSEQ multiplex PCR, the TCRdb table keeps only in-frame clones and is missing some. The table includes 150,000 to 180,000 clones, 65% to 80% detected once. Sequenced sample: PBMCs. The source of these receptors is a woman in her thirties or forties in good health and CMV-seronegative. The CDR3 runs from the conserved cysteine through the conserved F or W. The order of the fields is D gene, J gene, V gene, clone size, CDR3 protein, CDR3 DNA. The D gene is left open where the match is weak. Clone size, where shown, is once, few, many, or a class for clones that have expanded.

D gene: -
J gene: TRBJ1-4
V gene: TRBV7-9
clone size: -
CDR3 protein: CASSGQSTNEKLFF
CDR3 DNA: TGTGCCAGCAGCGGCCAATCAACTAATGAAAAACTGTTTTTT

D gene: -
J gene: TRBJ2-7
V gene: TRBV7-7
clone size: -
CDR3 protein: CASSLISLDCPVYEQYF
CDR3 DNA: TGTGCTAGCAGCTTAATTTCTCTTGACTGTCCCGTCTACGAGCAGTACTTC

D gene: TRBD2
J gene: TRBJ2-3
V gene: TRBV5-1
clone size: -
CDR3 protein: CASSLGLAIRADTQYF
CDR3 DNA: TGCGCCAGCAGCTTGGGACTAGCGATTAGGGCAGATACGCAGTATTTT

D gene: TRBD1
J gene: TRBJ1-2
V gene: TRBV10-3
clone size: -
CDR3 protein: CAISKDREGFYGYTF
CDR3 DNA: TGTGCCATCAGTAAAGACAGGGAAGGCTTCTATGGCTACACCTTC

D gene: TRBD2
J gene: TRBJ2-7
V gene: TRBV11-2
clone size: few
CDR3 protein: CASSLDLAGAYEQYF
CDR3 DNA: TGTGCCAGCAGCTTAGATCTAGCGGGAGCCTACGAGCAGTACTTC

D gene: -
J gene: TRBJ2-5
V gene: TRBV6-5
clone size: -
CDR3 protein: CASSYSSGVGETQYF
CDR3 DNA: TGTGCCAGCAGTTACTCATCGGGGGTAGGTGAGACCCAGTACTTC

D gene: TRBD2
J gene: TRBJ2-7
V gene: TRBV5-1
clone size: -
CDR3 protein: CASSLGGLAGGYGEQYF
CDR3 DNA: TGCGCCAGCAGCTTGGGGGGACTAGCGGGAGGGTACGGCGAGCAGTACTTC

D gene: TRBD2
J gene: TRBJ2-2
V gene: TRBV29-1
clone size: -
CDR3 protein: CSVDTSVGAGELFF
CDR3 DNA: TGCAGCGTTGATACTAGCGTGGGTGCCGGGGAGCTGTTTTTT

D gene: -
J gene: TRBJ1-1
V gene: TRBV6-5
clone size: -
CDR3 protein: CASSYSALVDTEAFF
CDR3 DNA: TGTGCCAGCAGTTACTCGGCCCTGGTGGACACTGAAGCTTTCTTT

D gene: -
J gene: TRBJ2-5
V gene: TRBV5-4
clone size: -
CDR3 protein: CASSLERSTRALETQYF
CDR3 DNA: TGTGCCAGCAGCTTGGAGAGGTCGACGAGAGCCTTAGAGACCCAGTACTTC

D gene: -
J gene: TRBJ2-3
V gene: TRBV11-3
clone size: once
CDR3 protein: CASSLASADTQYF
CDR3 DNA: TGTGCCAGCAGCTTAGCGTCGGCAGATACGCAGTATTTT

D gene: -
J gene: TRBJ1-5
V gene: TRBV2
clone size: -
CDR3 protein: CASSAGRGKSAQHF
CDR3 DNA: TGTGCCAGCAGCGCCGGACGGGGTAAATCAGCCCAGCATTTT

D gene: TRBD2
J gene: TRBJ2-2
V gene: TRBV6-6
clone size: -
CDR3 protein: CASSRGGLDTGELFF
CDR3 DNA: TGTGCCAGCAGCCGGGGGGGGCTGGACACCGGGGAGCTGTTTTTT

D gene: -
J gene: TRBJ1-5
V gene: TRBV4-1
clone size: -
CDR3 protein: CASSQVVESNQPQHF
CDR3 DNA: TGCGCCAGCAGCCAAGTGGTAGAAAGCAATCAGCCCCAGCATTTT

D gene: -
J gene: TRBJ2-4
V gene: TRBV2
clone size: -
CDR3 protein: CASSARTAGNIQYF
CDR3 DNA: TGTGCCAGCAGCGCCAGGACAGCCGGAAACATTCAGTACTTC

D gene: TRBD2
J gene: TRBJ2-3
V gene: TRBV13
clone size: -
CDR3 protein: CASSLTGGGTDTQYF
CDR3 DNA: TGTGCCAGCAGCTTGACTGGCGGGGGGACCGATACGCAGTATTTT

D gene: TRBD1
J gene: TRBJ1-1
V gene: TRBV7-9
clone size: -
CDR3 protein: CASNPDRGTEAFF
CDR3 DNA: TGTGCCAGCAACCCGGACAGGGGGACTGAAGCTTTCTTT

D gene: -
J gene: TRBJ1-1
V gene: TRBV7-9
clone size: -
CDR3 protein: CASSLSGRGWTEAFF
CDR3 DNA: TGTGCCAGCAGCTTAAGTGGCAGGGGTTGGACTGAAGCTTTCTTT

D gene: TRBD2
J gene: TRBJ2-1
V gene: TRBV6-4
clone size: -
CDR3 protein: CASSERGGSYNEQFF
CDR3 DNA: TGTGCCAGCAGTGAGCGGGGGGGCTCCTACAATGAGCAGTTCTTC

D gene: -
J gene: TRBJ1-5
V gene: TRBV10-1
clone size: -
CDR3 protein: CASSESGDGQPQHF
CDR3 DNA: TGCGCCAGCAGTGAGTCAGGGGATGGTCAGCCCCAGCATTTT

D gene: -
J gene: TRBJ1-5
V gene: TRBV6-1
clone size: few
CDR3 protein: CASSDLRVGNQPQHF
CDR3 DNA: TGTGCCAGCAGTGATTTGAGGGTGGGCAATCAGCCCCAGCATTTT

D gene: -
J gene: TRBJ1-1
V gene: TRBV28
clone size: -
CDR3 protein: CASSLGQMNTEAFF
CDR3 DNA: TGTGCCAGCAGCCTCGGACAGATGAACACTGAAGCTTTCTTT

D gene: -
J gene: TRBJ1-4
V gene: TRBV5-6
clone size: few
CDR3 protein: CASSFWGRDEKLFF
CDR3 DNA: TGTGCCAGCAGCTTTTGGGGGAGGGATGAAAAACTGTTTTTT

D gene: TRBD1
J gene: TRBJ1-5
V gene: TRBV7-8
clone size: -
CDR3 protein: CASSPESTGVGNQPQHF
CDR3 DNA: TGTGCCAGCAGCCCTGAGTCCACAGGGGTTGGCAATCAGCCCCAGCATTTT

D gene: TRBD2
J gene: TRBJ2-7
V gene: TRBV9
clone size: -
CDR3 protein: CASSVGGGASGSYEQYF
CDR3 DNA: TGTGCCAGCAGCGTAGGGGGAGGGGCTAGCGGATCCTACGAGCAGTACTTC

D gene: TRBD2
J gene: TRBJ2-7
V gene: TRBV7-8
clone size: -
CDR3 protein: CASSLSSGRYEQYF
CDR3 DNA: TGTGCCAGCAGCTTGTCTAGCGGGAGGTACGAGCAGTACTTC

D gene: -
J gene: TRBJ1-5
V gene: TRBV6-1
clone size: once
CDR3 protein: CASSEAGTIDQPQHF
CDR3 DNA: TGTGCCAGCAGTGAAGCAGGGACTATTGATCAGCCCCAGCATTTT

D gene: TRBD1
J gene: TRBJ1-1
V gene: TRBV2
clone size: -
CDR3 protein: CASRDRGFLNTEAFF
CDR3 DNA: TGTGCCAGCCGGGACAGGGGTTTTTTGAACACTGAAGCTTTCTTT

D gene: TRBD1
J gene: TRBJ1-4
V gene: TRBV5-1
clone size: -
CDR3 protein: CASSSGQGNEKLFF
CDR3 DNA: TGCGCCAGCAGCTCGGGACAGGGCAATGAAAAACTGTTTTTT

D gene: TRBD1
J gene: TRBJ1-2
V gene: TRBV6-1
clone size: -
CDR3 protein: CASSLTGPYGYTF
CDR3 DNA: TGTGCCAGCAGCCTGACAGGGCCCTATGGCTACACCTTC

D gene: -
J gene: TRBJ2-3
V gene: TRBV5-1
clone size: -
CDR3 protein: CASSLESDTDTQYF
CDR3 DNA: TGCGCCAGCAGCTTGGAGAGCGATACAGATACGCAGTATTTT

D gene: TRBD2
J gene: TRBJ2-3
V gene: TRBV11-3
clone size: -
CDR3 protein: CASSPTGLAGASTDTQYF
CDR3 DNA: TGTGCCAGCAGCCCCACCGGACTAGCGGGGGCTAGCACAGATACGCAGTATTTT

D gene: -
J gene: TRBJ2-7
V gene: TRBV27
clone size: -
CDR3 protein: CATGVGLGYEQYF
CDR3 DNA: TGTGCCACCGGGGTGGGGTTAGGGTACGAGCAGTACTTC

D gene: TRBD1
J gene: TRBJ1-5
V gene: TRBV5-6
clone size: -
CDR3 protein: CASSPSTGYSNQPQHF
CDR3 DNA: TGTGCCAGCAGCCCATCGACAGGGTATAGCAATCAGCCCCAGCATTTT

D gene: -
J gene: TRBJ2-1
V gene: TRBV10-1
clone size: -
CDR3 protein: CASSPEKGFYYNEQFF
CDR3 DNA: TGCGCCAGCAGTCCTGAAAAGGGGTTTTATTACAATGAGCAGTTCTTC

D gene: TRBD1
J gene: TRBJ1-6
V gene: TRBV27
clone size: -
CDR3 protein: CASRQQGEWSPLHF
CDR3 DNA: TGTGCCAGCAGACAGCAGGGGGAGTGGTCACCCCTCCACTTT

D gene: -
J gene: TRBJ1-1
V gene: TRBV7-2
clone size: -
CDR3 protein: CASSSQGGPTEAFF
CDR3 DNA: TGTGCCAGCAGCTCTCAGGGTGGGCCAACTGAAGCTTTCTTT

D gene: TRBD2
J gene: TRBJ2-3
V gene: TRBV5-5
clone size: -
CDR3 protein: CASSLTGGPVDTQYF
CDR3 DNA: TGTGCCAGCAGCTTGACGGGAGGGCCTGTAGATACGCAGTATTTT

D gene: TRBD2
J gene: TRBJ2-7
V gene: TRBV6-6
clone size: -
CDR3 protein: CASSYQRGRGEQYF
CDR3 DNA: TGTGCCAGCAGTTACCAGCGGGGGAGAGGAGAGCAGTACTTC

D gene: TRBD2
J gene: TRBJ2-5
V gene: TRBV5-1
clone size: -
CDR3 protein: CASSSPTSGRLRETQYF
CDR3 DNA: TGCGCCAGCAGCTCGCCGACTAGCGGGAGGTTGCGAGAGACCCAGTACTTC